Each of the 24 T cell receptor beta chains below was sequenced from the same sample in a study of cytomegalovirus exposure and HLA in healthy donors. PCR primers comprised 60 Vbeta and 13 Jbeta primers. Measured with immunoSEQ multiplex PCR; TCRdb has only the in-frame clones, and not every one. The sample has some 130,000 clones, 74% seen once; the top ten hold under 8.5%. Source material: PBMCs. The receptors come from a male donor in good health and CMV-seronegative.

The chain links TRBV28 to TRBJ2-3; possibly TRBD1 for D (5 bases). The V gene lost 6 bases and the J gene lost 2 bases, with 12 bases spanning the gap. The CDR3 runs to 14 residues. Germline V CDR1 and CDR2: MDHEN, SYDVKM. The CDR3 reads CASRTQGNTDTQYF. DNA of the CDR3: TGTGCCAGCAGAACTCAGGGCAACACAGATACGCAGTATTTT.

This chain joins TRBV27 and TRBJ2-6; TRBD1 aligns across 8 bases. The trim removed 6 bases at V and 0 bases at J, leaving 7 bases unmatched. CDR3 length: 17 residues. Per germline, CDR1 MNHEY and CDR2 SMNVEV (reference sequence). CDR3: CASSPGTGVSGANVLTF. The DNA of the CDR3 is TGTGCCAGCAGCCCCGGGACAGGTGTCTCTGGGGCCAACGTCCTGACTTTC.

The V call is TRBV9, the J call TRBJ2-7; 9 bases agree with TRBD2. V lost 4 bases to trimming and J lost 4 bases; unmatched junction nucleotides: 9. CDR1 SGDLS and CDR2 YYNGEE come from the germline V gene. The CDR3 is 15 amino acids. CDR3 nucleotide sequence: TGTGCCAGCAGCCTTAGCGGGGGAGAACTGTACGAGCAGTACTTC. This encodes CASSLSGGELYEQYF.

This clone was found a few times. As DNA, the CDR3 is TGTGCCAGCAGTAACTCAATGGGGACAGGGGAATTCGAGCAGTACTTC. Its translation is CASSNSMGTGEFEQYF. This chain uses TRBV28 with TRBJ2-7; 10 nucleotides align to TRBD1. This CDR3 region has 16 residues. Germline V CDR1 and CDR2: MDHEN, SYDVKM. V shed 5 bases and J 6 bases; nucleotides not matched to a gene: 13.

The rearrangement links TRBV4-3 to TRBJ2-3; D unresolved. The V end was cut by 0 bases, the J end by 2 bases, with 9 bases between. From germline, CDR1 is LGHNA and CDR2 YSLEER. The CDR3 consists of 15 residues. The CDR3: CASSQDRLNTDTQYF. The CDR3 coding sequence is TGCGCCAGCAGCCAAGACAGATTGAACACAGATACGCAGTATTTT.

V and J are TRBV29-1 and TRBJ2-5, with 7 positions matching TRBD2. J was trimmed by 4 bases and V by 6 bases; bases with no gene match: 5. CDR3 length: 12 amino acids. Germline loops: CDR1 SQVTM, CDR2 ANQGSEA. In nucleotides, the CDR3 is TGCAGCGTCGGACTAGAGGGAGAGACCCAGTACTTC. Translation: CSVGLEGETQYF.

The genes are TRBV5-6 and TRBJ1-1; D remains ambiguous. The CDR3 spans 15 residues. CDR1 and CDR2 from the germline V gene are SGHDT and YYEEEE. Trimming shortened V by 0 bases and J by 4 bases, and 13 bases separated the two germline ends. The CDR3 sequence is CASSLVHAGGTEAFF. As DNA, the CDR3 is TGTGCCAGCAGCTTGGTGCATGCCGGAGGCACTGAAGCTTTCTTT.

The rearrangement links TRBV10-3 to TRBJ1-4, with 8 positions matching TRBD1. CDR3 size: 13 residues. Germline values: CDR1 ENHRY, CDR2 SYGVKD. With 8 bases clipped from V and 6 bases from J, the junction kept 5 bases outside the gene matches. The CDR3 DNA sequence: TGTGCCATCCGAGGACAGGGCCATGAAAAACTGTTTTTT. This codes for CAIRGQGHEKLFF.

This chain uses TRBV9 with TRBJ1-2; unclear D gene. V gave up 7 bases and J gave up 2 bases, with 12 bases separating them. Germline CDR1 and CDR2: SGDLS and YYNGEE. This CDR3 is built from 13 residues. CDR3 residues: CASDDGSNYGYTF. The CDR3 nucleotides read TGTGCCAGCGACGACGGGAGCAACTATGGCTACACCTTC.

The rearrangement links TRBV4-1 to TRBJ2-3; D may be TRBD2 (6 bases). CDR1 and CDR2 from the germline V gene are MGHRA and YSYEKL. There are 14 residues in the CDR3. V was trimmed by 4 bases and J by 6 bases, leaving 14 bases between them. DNA for the CDR3: TGCGCCAGCAGCCGTTCCTCGGGAGAGGATACGCAGTATTTT. It codes for CASSRSSGEDTQYF.

This clone was detected only once. J is TRBJ2-1 and V is TRBV11-2, with TRBD2 matching 14 bases. Germline CDR1 SGHAT, CDR2 FQNNGV. The CDR3 length is 14 residues. The V gene end was trimmed by 5 bases and the J gene end by 9 bases; junction bases not matched to a gene: 3. The CDR3 nucleotides are TGTGCCAGCAGCCCGACTAGCGGGGGGGCTGAGCAGTTCTTC. Protein product: CASSPTSGGAEQFF.

J is TRBJ1-2 and V is TRBV6-5, with 8 nucleotides matching TRBD1. CDR1 is MNHEY, CDR2 SVGAGI, per germline. J gave up 8 bases and V 3 bases, and 8 bases lay outside the gene matches. There are 14 residues in the CDR3. The DNA for the CDR3 is TGTGCCAGCAGTTATGGACAGGGTTCGGGGGGCTACACCTTC. It yields the protein CASSYGQGSGGYTF.

The CDR3 DNA follows: TGTGCCAGCAGTAAAGACAGAAGAGACACCATATATTTT. This codes for CASSKDRRDTIYF. The gene calls are TRBV6-5 and TRBJ1-3; TRBD1 is a possible D gene (5 bases). The CDR3 has 13 amino acids. The V gene lost 5 bases and the J gene lost 8 bases, with 13 bases spanning the gap. Germline V gene data show CDR1 as MNHEY and CDR2 as SVGAGI.

The chain carries TRBV6-6 and TRBJ2-2; D not certain. Trimming took off 5 bases at V and 5 bases at J, with 3 bases between the two ends. CDR3 length: 11 residues. Germline loops: CDR1 MNHNY, CDR2 SVGAGI (reference sequence). The CDR3 nucleotides read TGTGCCAGCAGTCCTACCGGGGAGCTGTTTTTT. It codes for CASSPTGELFF.

This clone has more than one count but fewer than ten. The chain combines TRBV5-4 with TRBJ2-7; 7 bases are a match to TRBD2. J was trimmed by 1 base and V by 0 bases; bases with no gene match: 13. CDR3 length: 18 residues. Germline V CDR1 and CDR2: SGHNT, YYREEE (reference sequence). The CDR3 reads CASSLGPGGRVRSYEQYF. The CDR3 DNA sequence: TGTGCCAGCAGCTTGGGCCCGGGCGGGAGAGTGAGGTCCTACGAGCAGTACTTC.

The rearrangement links TRBV5-1 to TRBJ2-1; 10 nucleotides agree with TRBD1. CDR3 length: 16 residues. V shed 0 bases, J shed 6 bases, and the junction held 6 bases outside the gene matches. Germline lookup yields CDR1 SGHRS and CDR2 YFSETQ. Here the CDR3 reads CASSLEGTGVSNEQFF. In nucleotides, the CDR3 is TGCGCCAGCAGCTTGGAAGGGACAGGGGTTAGCAATGAGCAGTTCTTC.

The V gene is TRBV2, the J gene TRBJ2-5; weak D call: TRBD2 (6 bases). TRBJ2-7 explains the end of the DNA better; the J call may be wrong. Germline CDR1 and CDR2: SNHLY and FYNNEI. This CDR3 comprises 13 residues. CDR3 region: CASKAGFTYEQYF. The CDR3 nucleotides read TGTGCCAGCAAGGCGGGATTTACCTACGAGCAGTACTTC.

The CDR3 loop reads CASSTRTSQDTQYF. DNA of the CDR3: TGTGCCAGTAGTACCAGGACTAGTCAAGATACGCAGTATTTT. This chain links TRBV19 with TRBJ2-3, with 7 nucleotides matching TRBD2. The CDR3 is 14 residues long. Losses at the gene ends were 4 bases for V and 5 bases for J; bases not matched to a gene: 6. Germline loops: CDR1 LNHDA, CDR2 SQIVND (reference sequence).

This clone was counted a few times. Other DNA sequences in this specimen translate into the identical CDR3. The J gene is TRBJ2-1, the V gene TRBV19; TRBD2 matches at 8 bases. Trimming at V came to 4 bases and at J to 2 bases, leaving 4 bases not matched to a gene. Germline values: CDR1 LNHDA, CDR2 SQIVND (reference sequence). The CDR3 spans 15 residues. In nucleotides, the CDR3 is TGTGCCAGTAGTAGGGCTAGCGGGCCCTACAATGAGCAGTTCTTC. It specifies CASSRASGPYNEQFF.

The genes are TRBV7-3 and TRBJ2-3, with D uncertain. CDR3 length: 13 residues. The germline gives CDR1 SGHTA, CDR2 FQGTGA. The V end lost 5 bases, the J end lost 5 bases, and 11 bases lay between the germline ends. The CDR3 DNA reads TGTGCCAGCAGCCCCCCCGCGCAAGATACGCAGTATTTT. This translates into CASSPPAQDTQYF. The whole variable domain, filled in from reference TRBV7-3 and TRBJ2-3, reads GAGVSQTPSNKVTEKGKYVELRCDPISGHTALYWYRQSLGQGPEFLIYFQGTGAADDSGLPNDRFFAVRPEGSVSTLKIQRTERGDSAVYLCASSPPAQDTQYFGPGTRLTVL.

The chain carries TRBV5-4 and TRBJ1-5, with D uncertain. CDR3 length equals 13 residues. Germline V lookup: CDR1 SGHNT, CDR2 YYREEE (reference sequence). Trimming shortened V by 0 bases and J by 3 bases, and 4 bases separated the two germline ends. CDR3 DNA: TGTGCCAGCAGCTTGGGAGACAATCAGCCCCAGCATTTT. Amino acids: CASSLGDNQPQHF.

This sequence joins TRBV29-1 and TRBJ1-5; TRBD1 matches 7 bases. CDR3 size: 13 residues. J was trimmed by 5 bases and V by 6 bases; bases with no gene match: 7. CDR1 and CDR2 (germline): SQVTM, ANQGSEA. The CDR3 sequence is CSVQQGRDQPQHF. The DNA for the CDR3 is TGCAGCGTACAACAGGGGCGGGATCAGCCCCAGCATTTT. Drawing the rest from reference TRBV29-1 and TRBJ1-5, the complete variable domain is SAVISQKPSRDICQRGTSLTIQCQVDSQVTMMFWYRQQPGQSLTLIATANQGSEATYESGFVIDKFPISRPNLTFSTLTVSNMSPEDSSIYLCSVQQGRDQPQHFGDGTRLSIL.

The V and J genes are TRBV27 and TRBJ1-5; 8 bases align to TRBD1. CDR1 and CDR2 (germline): MNHEY, SMNVEV (reference sequence). The V gene end was trimmed by 4 bases and the J gene end by 5 bases; junction bases not matched to a gene: 13. The CDR3 extends over 17 amino acids. CDR3 in amino acids: CASSSLTGTGDDQPQHF. For the CDR3, the DNA is TGTGCCAGCAGTTCACTTACCGGGACAGGTGATGATCAGCCCCAGCATTTT.

V and J are TRBV6-1 and TRBJ2-2, with TRBD1 as a possible D gene (6 bases). The germline V gene encodes CDR1 MNHNS and CDR2 SASEGT. The V and J ends lost 3 bases and 0 bases respectively, with 11 bases between them. The CDR3 totals 16 residues. CDR3 DNA sequence: TGTGCCAGCAGTGAGCAGACAGGCACGAACACCGGGGAGCTGTTTTTT. This translates into CASSEQTGTNTGELFF.